Listed below are T cell receptor beta chains from one sample, sequenced in a study of T cell repertoires in cytomegalovirus infection. TCRdb reprocessed the reads with MiXCR, giving one entry per CDR3 protein. The sample shows more than 650,000 distinct CDR3 sequences, roughly 35% of them seen only once. Sequencing was performed on PBMCs. The receptor source for this set is a human donor in good health (CMV status not recorded). Some clones in this sample may be carry-over from other donors' samples. Each CDR3 is given with its conserved first and last residue. A D gene is named only where the DNA matches it firmly. The listing skips clone size in some rows; elsewhere it reads once, few, many or a size class.

>TRBV27|TRBJ1-5|.|.
CASSPWVGNSVQPQHF
TGTGCCAGCAGTCCCTGGGTGGGGAATAGTGTTCAGCCCCAGCATTTT
>TRBV19|TRBJ2-2|.|.
CASRPSKNTGELFF
TGTGCCAGTAGGCCCAGCAAGAACACCGGGGAGCTGTTTTTT
>TRBV6-6|TRBJ2-3|.|.
CASSASWVDTQSF
TGTGCCAGCAGTGCTTCTTGGGTAGATACGCAGTCTTTT
>TRBV6-2/TRBV6-3|TRBJ2-7|.|TRBD2
CASSPGLAGKNEQYF
TGTGCCAGCAGCCCGGGACTAGCGGGAAAAAACGAGCAGTACTTC
>TRBV7-9|TRBJ2-7|few|.
CASSLAPGQGGNEQYF
TGTGCCAGCAGCTTAGCCCCTGGGCAGGGCGGAAACGAGCAGTACTTC
>TRBV2|TRBJ2-2|few|.
CASRASATNTGELFF
TGTGCCAGCAGGGCTAGCGCTACGAACACCGGGGAGCTGTTTTTT
>TRBV27|TRBJ1-6|.|.
CASSLMGRGPLHF
TGTGCCAGCAGTTTAATGGGGAGGGGCCCCCTCCACTTT
>TRBV12-3/TRBV12-4|TRBJ2-5|.|.
CASSTRDIETQYF
TGTGCCAGCAGCACACGGGACATAGAGACCCAGTACTTC
>TRBV27|TRBJ1-1|.|.
CASSLWSPGANTEAFF
TGTGCCAGCAGTTTATGGTCCCCGGGGGCGAACACTGAAGCTTTCTTT
>TRBV12-5|TRBJ2-7|.|.
CASGSGVPISYEQYF
TGTGCTAGTGGTTCGGGGGTCCCCATATCCTACGAGCAGTACTTC
>TRBV2|TRBJ2-3|.|TRBD2
CASSEEVASGRHTQYF
TGTGCCAGCAGTGAAGAGGTTGCTAGCGGGAGGCATACGCAGTATTTT
>TRBV7-6|TRBJ2-2|many|TRBD2
CASSPVGLAGGTGELFF
TGTGCCAGCAGCCCCGTGGGACTAGCGGGGGGCACCGGGGAGCTGTTTTTT
>TRBV7-2|TRBJ2-5|.|TRBD1
CASDRGRETQYF
TGTGCCAGCGACAGGGGGCGGGAGACCCAGTACTTC
>TRBV20-1|TRBJ1-4|few|.
CSASGHGGSEKLFF
TGCAGTGCTAGCGGACACGGGGGTTCTGAAAAACTGTTTTTT